The clone carrying this TCR beta chain has just one count. The source of the sample is a study of blood T cell repertoires in COVID-19. Background on the study: Spain, Italy and the United States supplied samples that represented acute and convalescent COVID-19.

Per the original methods: Amplification of reference gene primers provided the estimated nucleated cell counts. The table came from immunoSEQ multiplex PCR; TCRdb's copy has only in-frame clones and leaves some out. That table is the source of V, J and clone size, and D and trimming were worked out from the DNA. This table holds about 46,000 clones, 75% to 90% found once. V lost 5 bases and J lost 0; bases outside the gene matches: 9. CDR1 and CDR2 (germline): MNHEY, SMNVEV (reference sequence). CDR3 size: 16 residues. This clonotype was sampled from a human donor in a cohort sampled during active COVID-19. The sequenced sample consisted of peripheral blood. The V gene is TRBV27, the J gene TRBJ2-7; TRBD2 matches 8 bases. The CDR3 spells CASSPFQRGPSYEQYF. CDR3 DNA sequence: TGTGCCAGCAGTCCCTTTCAGCGGGGGCCCTCCTACGAGCAGTACTTC.